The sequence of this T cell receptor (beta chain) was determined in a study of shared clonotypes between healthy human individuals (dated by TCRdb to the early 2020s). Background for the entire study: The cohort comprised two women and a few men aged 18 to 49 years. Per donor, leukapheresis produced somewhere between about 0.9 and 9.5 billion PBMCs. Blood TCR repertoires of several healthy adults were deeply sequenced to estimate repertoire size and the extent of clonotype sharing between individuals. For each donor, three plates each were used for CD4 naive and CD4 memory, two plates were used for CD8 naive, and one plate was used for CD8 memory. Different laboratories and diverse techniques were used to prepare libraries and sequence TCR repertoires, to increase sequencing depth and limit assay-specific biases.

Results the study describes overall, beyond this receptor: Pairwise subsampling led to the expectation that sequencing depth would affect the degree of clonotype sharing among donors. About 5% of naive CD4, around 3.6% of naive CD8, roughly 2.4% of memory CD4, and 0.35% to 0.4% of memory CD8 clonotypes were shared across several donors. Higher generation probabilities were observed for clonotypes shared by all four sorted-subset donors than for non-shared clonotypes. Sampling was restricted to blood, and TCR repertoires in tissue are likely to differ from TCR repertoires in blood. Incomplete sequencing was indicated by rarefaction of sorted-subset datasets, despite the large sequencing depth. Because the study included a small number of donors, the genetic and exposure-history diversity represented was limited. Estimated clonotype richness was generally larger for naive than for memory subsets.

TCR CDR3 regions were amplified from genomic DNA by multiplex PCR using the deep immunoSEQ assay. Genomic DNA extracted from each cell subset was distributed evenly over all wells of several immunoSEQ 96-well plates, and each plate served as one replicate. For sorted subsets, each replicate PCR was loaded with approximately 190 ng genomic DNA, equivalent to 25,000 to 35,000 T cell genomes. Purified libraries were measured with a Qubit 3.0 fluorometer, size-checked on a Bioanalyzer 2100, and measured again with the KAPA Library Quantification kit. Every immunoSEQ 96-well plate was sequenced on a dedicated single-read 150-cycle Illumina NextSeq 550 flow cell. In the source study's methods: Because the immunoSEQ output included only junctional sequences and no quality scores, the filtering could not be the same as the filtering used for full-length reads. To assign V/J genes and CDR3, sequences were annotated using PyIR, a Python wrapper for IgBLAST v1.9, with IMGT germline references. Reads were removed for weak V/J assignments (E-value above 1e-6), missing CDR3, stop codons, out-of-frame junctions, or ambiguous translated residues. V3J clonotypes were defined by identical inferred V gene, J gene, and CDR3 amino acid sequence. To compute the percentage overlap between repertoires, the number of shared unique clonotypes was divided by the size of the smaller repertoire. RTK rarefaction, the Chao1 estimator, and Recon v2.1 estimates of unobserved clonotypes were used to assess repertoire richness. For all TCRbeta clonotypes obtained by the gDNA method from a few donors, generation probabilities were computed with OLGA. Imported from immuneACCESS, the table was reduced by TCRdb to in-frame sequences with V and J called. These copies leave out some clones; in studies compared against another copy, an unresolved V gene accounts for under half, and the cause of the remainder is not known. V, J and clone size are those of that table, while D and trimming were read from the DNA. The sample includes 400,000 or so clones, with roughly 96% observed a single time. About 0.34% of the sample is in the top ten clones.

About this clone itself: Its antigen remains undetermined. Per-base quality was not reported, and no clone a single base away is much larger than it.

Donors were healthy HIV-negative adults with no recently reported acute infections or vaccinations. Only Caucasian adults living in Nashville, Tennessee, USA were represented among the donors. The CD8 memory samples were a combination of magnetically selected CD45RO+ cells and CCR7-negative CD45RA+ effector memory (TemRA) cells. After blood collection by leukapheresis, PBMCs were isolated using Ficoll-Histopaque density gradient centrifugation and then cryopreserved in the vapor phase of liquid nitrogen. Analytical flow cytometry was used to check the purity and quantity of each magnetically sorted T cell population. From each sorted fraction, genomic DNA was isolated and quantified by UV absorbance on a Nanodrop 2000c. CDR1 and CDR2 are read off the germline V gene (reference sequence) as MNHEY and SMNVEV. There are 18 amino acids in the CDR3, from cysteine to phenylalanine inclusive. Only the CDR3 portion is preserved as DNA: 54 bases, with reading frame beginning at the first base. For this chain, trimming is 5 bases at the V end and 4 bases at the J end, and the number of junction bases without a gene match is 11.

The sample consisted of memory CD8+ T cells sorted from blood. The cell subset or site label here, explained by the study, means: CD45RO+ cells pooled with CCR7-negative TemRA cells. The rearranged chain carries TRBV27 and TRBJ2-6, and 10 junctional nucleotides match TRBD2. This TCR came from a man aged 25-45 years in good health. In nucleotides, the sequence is TGTGCCAGCAGTGCAGCTAGCGGGAGAAGAGGAGGGGCCAACGTCCTGACTTTC. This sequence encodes CASSAASGRRGGANVLTF.